The 29 T cell receptor beta chains below all came from one sample that was sequenced in a study of blood T cells in healthy people across ages. A second PCR, run for roughly 7 to 11 cycles, used a sample-barcoded 5' primer plus a J-beta primer mix. TCRdb recomputed calls from the 5' RACE reads with MiXCR, one row per CDR3 protein. The sample lists about 570,000 distinct CDR3 sequences; 27% were seen once. Material: blood. The source of these receptors is a woman aged 70-85 years in good health.

The V and J genes are TRBV4-3 and TRBJ2-5, with D perhaps being TRBD1 or TRBD2 (7 bases each). The end of the DNA is better explained by TRBJ2-1, so the J call may be wrong. The CDR3 totals 16 residues. Germline assignment: CDR1 LGHNA and CDR2 YSLEER. Written as DNA, the CDR3 is TGCGCCAGCAGCCAAGATCAGGGGGGGGGCAGGAATGAGCAGTTCTTC. It yields the protein CASSQDQGGGRNEQFF.

The chain employs TRBV9 and TRBJ2-5, with 9 nucleotides matching TRBD1. This CDR3 comprises 16 residues. The ends lost 7 bases at V and 3 bases at J; junction bases unmatched: 13. CDR1 SGDLS and CDR2 YYNGEE come from the germline V gene. Written as DNA, the CDR3 is TGTGCCAGCCCCCTCCGGGACAGGGTTTTGGAAGAGACCCAGTACTTC. It specifies CASPLRDRVLEETQYF.

CDR3 nucleotides: TGTGCCAGCAGTGCTTACAGGGTCGGGGGCTACACCTTC. Protein product: CASSAYRVGGYTF. This chain joins TRBV27 and TRBJ1-2; tentatively, D is TRBD1 (6 bases). Germline CDR1 MNHEY, CDR2 SMNVEV (reference sequence). V dropped 5 bases and J dropped 8 bases, with 15 bases sitting between them. This CDR3 is 13 amino acids long.

The chain employs TRBV7-9 and TRBJ2-1, with a tentative D call TRBD1 (6 bases). The CDR3 is 14 amino acids. V dropped 6 bases and J dropped 1 base, with 10 bases sitting between them. Germline CDR1 and CDR2: SEHNR and FQNEAQ (reference sequence). The CDR3 DNA follows: TGTGCCAGCAGAGAAAGGGGGTCCTACAATGAGCAGTTCTTC. Protein sequence: CASRERGSYNEQFF.

The chain is built from TRBV7-8 and TRBJ2-3, with TRBD2 matching 11 bases. This CDR3 comprises 16 residues. CDR1 and CDR2 (germline): SGHVS, FQNEAQ. Unmatched junction bases numbered 6, after V lost 7 bases and J lost 0 bases. The CDR3 DNA sequence: TGTGCCAGCATCACCGGGACTAGCGGTAGCACAGATACGCAGTATTTT. As protein: CASITGTSGSTDTQYF. Full variable domain (remainder filled in from reference TRBV7-8 and TRBJ2-3): GAGVSQSPRYKVAKRGQDVALRCDPISGHVSLFWYQQALGQGPEFLTYFQNEAQLDKSGLPSDRFFAERPEGSVSTLKIQRTQQEDSAVYLCASITGTSGSTDTQYFGPGTRLTVL.

This clonotype was detected a few times. The chain is built from TRBV14 and TRBJ2-5; D uncertain. CDR3 size: 15 residues. From germline, CDR1 is SGHDN and CDR2 FVKESK. V lost 3 bases, J lost 5 bases, and 16 bases lay in between. The CDR3 reads CASSQRTSGWETQYF. CDR3 coding DNA: TGTGCCAGCAGCCAGCGGACGTCAGGCTGGGAGACCCAGTACTTC.

Only a few counts were recorded for this clonotype. Here the CDR3 reads CASSLVYEGNIQYF. CDR3 coding DNA: TGTGCCAGCAGCTTAGTATACGAGGGAAACATTCAGTACTTC. V and J are TRBV11-3 and TRBJ2-4; possibly TRBD2 for D (5 bases). The CDR3 extends over 14 amino acids. Germline assignment: CDR1 SGHNT and CDR2 YENEEA. V shed 1 base and J shed 6 bases, with 10 bases lying between them.

The chain is built from TRBV4-1 and TRBJ2-6, with unresolved D. Trimming stripped 3 bases from V and 1 base from J, with 7 bases between. The CDR3 covers 15 residues. Germline CDR1 and CDR2: MGHRA and YSYEKL. The CDR3 DNA reads TGCGCCAGCAGCCACGGAAGGTCTGGGGCCAACGTCCTGACTTTC. Its protein product is CASSHGRSGANVLTF.

The table lists this clonotype with a few counts. The chain combines TRBV7-9 with TRBJ2-1; TRBD2 agrees at 11 bases. Germline CDR1 and CDR2: SEHNR and FQNEAQ (reference sequence). V dropped 5 bases and J dropped 7; count of bases not matched to a gene: 10. This CDR3 region has 16 residues. CDR3 sequence (DNA): TGTGCCAGCAGCGAAAGACTAGCGGGGTCCTGGAATGAGCAGTTCTTC. It specifies CASSERLAGSWNEQFF. The complete variable domain, with remaining parts taken from reference TRBV7-9 and TRBJ2-1, reads DTGVSQNPRHKITKRGQNVTFRCDPISEHNRLYWYRQTLGQGPEFLTYFQNEAQLEKSRLLSDRFSAERPKGSFSTLEIQRTEQGDSAMYLCASSERLAGSWNEQFFGPGTRLTVL.

This clonotype was observed a few times. The chain couples TRBV24-1 to TRBJ2-7; D is possibly TRBD1 or TRBD2 (5 bases each). The CDR3 totals 14 residues. Trimming left V 3 bases short and J 3 bases short, with 11 bases between. The V gene's germline CDR1 is KGHDR and CDR2 SFDVKD. This CDR3 reads CATSDPGRNYEQYF. DNA for the CDR3: TGTGCCACCAGTGATCCGGGACGAAACTACGAGCAGTACTTC.

This clonotype was seen a handful of times. The gene calls are TRBV3-1 and TRBJ2-7, with D possibly matching TRBD2 (5 bases). V lost 0 bases to trimming and J lost 6 bases, with 18 bases between them. Germline V gene lookup returns CDR1 LGHDT and CDR2 YNNKEL (reference sequence). CDR3 length equals 16 residues. The CDR3: CASSQDPSRRSGEQYF. The CDR3 DNA reads TGTGCCAGCAGCCAAGACCCTTCTAGAAGGAGCGGCGAGCAGTACTTC.

V and J are TRBV6-6 and TRBJ2-5; weak D call: TRBD2 (5 bases). Germline assignment: CDR1 MNHNY and CDR2 SVGAGI (reference sequence). The CDR3 runs to 13 residues. V was pared by 8 bases and J by 0 bases, with 10 bases between. The CDR3 loop is CASEIGNQETQYF. CDR3 DNA: TGTGCCAGCGAAATCGGGAACCAAGAGACCCAGTACTTC.

This clonotype has only a few counts. This chain joins TRBV6-1 and TRBJ2-7, with D maybe TRBD1 (6 bases). The CDR3 sequence is 13 residues long. Germline loops: CDR1 MNHNS, CDR2 SASEGT. V gave up 6 bases and J gave up 7 bases, with 16 bases separating them. In DNA, the CDR3 is TGTGCCAGCAGCGCCTCAGGGGTTTGGGAGCAGTACTTC. Protein product: CASSASGVWEQYF.

This clonotype was seen only a few times. The V and J genes are TRBV6-5 and TRBJ1-5; no definite D call. The CDR3 runs to 15 residues. Germline V gene data show CDR1 as MNHEY and CDR2 as SVGAGI. The V and J ends lost 6 bases and 0 bases respectively, with 12 bases between them. In DNA form, the CDR3 reads TGTGCCAGCAGGAGGAGCTGGAATAGCAATCAGCCCCAGCATTTT. This codes for CASRRSWNSNQPQHF.

The V call is TRBV4-1, the J call TRBJ2-1; D is uncertain. The J call could be wrong; TRBJ2-5 is a better fit for the DNA end. The CDR3 extends over 16 amino acids. CDR1 and CDR2 from the germline V gene are MGHRA and YSYEKL. This CDR3 reads CASSQAPSSSQETQYF. As DNA, the CDR3 is TGCGCCAGCAGCCAAGCCCCAAGTAGTAGTCAAGAGACCCAGTACTTC.

The chain joins TRBV20-1 to TRBJ1-2; no reliable D call. Trimming took 3 bases from V and 6 from J, leaving 14 bases between them. CDR3 length equals 13 residues. Germline values: CDR1 DFQATT, CDR2 SNEGSKA (reference sequence). CDR3 DNA sequence: TGCAGTGCTAGTAATTCTTTGGGGAATGGCTACACCTTC. Its translation: CSASNSLGNGYTF.

This chain connects TRBV6-2 or TRBV6-3 to TRBJ2-1, with TRBD2 matching over 7 bases. The CDR3 runs to 15 residues. In germline, CDR1 is MNHEY, CDR2 SVGEGT. Trimming at V came to 6 bases and at J to 4 bases, leaving 9 bases not matched to a gene. The CDR3 DNA is TGTGCCAGCAGCTCACTAGCGTCAGATTACAATGAGCAGTTCTTC. This gives the protein CASSSLASDYNEQFF.

The V call is TRBV10-3, the J call TRBJ1-2, with TRBD1 as a possible D gene (5 bases). V dropped 7 bases and J dropped 6 bases, with 9 bases sitting between them. There are 11 residues in the CDR3. Per germline, CDR1 ENHRY and CDR2 SYGVKD. The CDR3 region is CAITRGNGYTF. DNA for the CDR3: TGTGCCATCACCCGGGGGAATGGCTACACCTTC.

This clonotype has just a few counts. The V and J genes are TRBV5-1 and TRBJ1-4; D is unresolved. The germline V gene has CDR1 SGHRS and CDR2 YFSETQ. V dropped 2 bases and J dropped 6 bases, with 14 bases sitting between them. The CDR3 runs 15 residues. The DNA for the CDR3 is TGCGCCAGCAGCTTTTTACCTAATCAGGATGAAAAACTGTTTTTT. Translating it yields CASSFLPNQDEKLFF.

This clonotype appeared a few times. The V and J genes are TRBV15 and TRBJ2-3; 7 nucleotides line up with TRBD2. Germline V lookup: CDR1 LNHNV, CDR2 YYDKDF (reference sequence). CDR3 length equals 15 residues. V lost 0 bases, J lost 4 bases, and 4 bases stayed unmatched. Written as DNA, the CDR3 is TGTGCCACCAGCAGAGATCGACTAGCTCCAGATACGCAGTATTTT. Protein product: CATSRDRLAPDTQYF.

This clonotype was picked up a small number of times. This rearrangement joins TRBV7-2 to TRBJ2-5, with TRBD2 identical over 8 bases. The DNA matches TRBJ2-1 better at its end, which makes the J call doubtful. The CDR3 has 17 residues. The germline gives CDR1 SGHTA, CDR2 FQGNSA. CDR3 nucleotides: TGTGCCAGCAGCTTATTCTCCCAGCCGGCGGGGGGAGGTGAGCAGTTCTTC. As protein: CASSLFSQPAGGGEQFF.

This chain joins TRBV20-1 and TRBJ2-5; maybe TRBD1 (6 bases). The CDR3 runs to 12 residues. The germline V gene encodes CDR1 DFQATT and CDR2 SNEGSKA (reference sequence). Trimming took 6 bases from V and 5 from J, leaving 13 bases between them. CDR3 sequence: CSAPNRGETQYF. The DNA for the CDR3 is TGCAGTGCGCCGAATAGGGGGGAGACCCAGTACTTC.

This clonotype was detected a few times. V is TRBV13 and J is TRBJ2-5; D possibly corresponds to TRBD2 (6 bases). V was trimmed by 3 bases and J by 5 bases, leaving 10 bases between them. This CDR3 is built from 13 residues. Germline V gene sequence: CDR1 PRHDT, CDR2 FYEKMQ (reference sequence). CDR3 in DNA: TGTGCCAGCAGCTTGCTAGCGACGGAGACCCAGTACTTC. Its translation is CASSLLATETQYF. Full variable domain (remainder filled in from reference TRBV13 and TRBJ2-5): AAGVIQSPRHLIKEKRETATLKCYPIPRHDTVYWYQQGPGQDPQFLISFYEKMQSDKGSIPDRFSAQQFSDYHSELNMSSLELGDSALYFCASSLLATETQYFGPGTRLLVL.

The V and J genes are TRBV7-2 and TRBJ1-1; 9 bases are a match to TRBD1. With V trimmed by 6 bases and J by 2 bases, 7 bases remained unmatched. Germline lookup yields CDR1 SGHTA and CDR2 FQGNSA. This CDR3 has 15 residues. For the CDR3, the DNA is TGTGCCAGCAGGACCCAGACAGGGGGAAACACTGAAGCTTTCTTT. Amino acid sequence: CASRTQTGGNTEAFF.

V is TRBV7-2 and J is TRBJ1-5; D ambiguous. This CDR3 has 14 residues. V lost 1 base and J lost 4, with 8 bases in between. CDR1 SGHTA and CDR2 FQGNSA come from the germline V gene. CDR3 DNA sequence: TGTGCCAGCAGCTTAGTGACAATGAATCAGCCCCAGCATTTT. Protein: CASSLVTMNQPQHF.

This clonotype was found a few times. The genes are TRBV11-2 and TRBJ2-5, with D maybe TRBD1 (7 bases). The germline V gene has CDR1 SGHAT and CDR2 FQNNGV. V gave up 5 bases and J gave up 3 bases, with 16 bases separating them. This CDR3 spans 15 amino acids. As DNA, the CDR3 is TGTGCCAGCAGCCAGGGGGGTAGAGAGAAAGAGACCCAGTACTTC. Translated: CASSQGGREKETQYF.

This clonotype was seen more than once but under ten times. The genes are TRBV6-5 and TRBJ1-1, with D hard to call. The CDR3 runs to 13 residues. Looked up from germline, CDR1 is MNHEY and CDR2 is SVGAGI. Trimming took 0 bases from V and 11 from J, leaving 13 bases between them. DNA for the CDR3: TGTGCCAGCAGTTACTCGATAAGCCACCCGGCTTTCTTT. It translates to CASSYSISHPAFF.

The table lists this clonotype with a few counts. The chain uses TRBV20-1 and TRBJ1-4; 9 bases align to TRBD1. There are 12 residues in the CDR3. The V gene end was trimmed by 6 bases and the J gene end by 8 bases; junction bases not matched to a gene: 4. The germline gives CDR1 DFQATT, CDR2 SNEGSKA (reference sequence). For the CDR3, the DNA is TGCAGTGCCACAGGGGGCCCGGAAAAACTGTTTTTT. It yields the protein CSATGGPEKLFF.

J is TRBJ2-5 and V is TRBV6-1, with 9 bases that match TRBD2. The CDR3 has 17 residues. The ends lost 5 bases at V and 6 bases at J; junction bases unmatched: 16. Germline CDR1 reads MNHNS; CDR2 reads SASEGT. The CDR3 sequence: CASSTSGAGGPGKTQYF. The DNA for the CDR3 is TGTGCCAGCAGTACCTCAGGTGCGGGGGGGCCCGGGAAGACCCAGTACTTC.